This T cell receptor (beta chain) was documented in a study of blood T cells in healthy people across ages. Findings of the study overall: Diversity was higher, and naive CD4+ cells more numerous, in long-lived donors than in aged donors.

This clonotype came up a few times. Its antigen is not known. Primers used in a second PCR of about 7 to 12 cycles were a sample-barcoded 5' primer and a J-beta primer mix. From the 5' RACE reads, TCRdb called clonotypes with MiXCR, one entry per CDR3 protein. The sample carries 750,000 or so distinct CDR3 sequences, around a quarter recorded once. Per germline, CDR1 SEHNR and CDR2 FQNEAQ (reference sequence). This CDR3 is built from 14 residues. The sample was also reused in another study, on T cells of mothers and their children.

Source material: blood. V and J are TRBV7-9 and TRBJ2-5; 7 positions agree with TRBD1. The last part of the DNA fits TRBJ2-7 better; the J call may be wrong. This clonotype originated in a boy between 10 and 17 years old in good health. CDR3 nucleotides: TGTGCCAGCAGCCGAGAAGGGGGCCCTCACGAGCAGTACTTC. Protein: CASSREGGPHEQYF.